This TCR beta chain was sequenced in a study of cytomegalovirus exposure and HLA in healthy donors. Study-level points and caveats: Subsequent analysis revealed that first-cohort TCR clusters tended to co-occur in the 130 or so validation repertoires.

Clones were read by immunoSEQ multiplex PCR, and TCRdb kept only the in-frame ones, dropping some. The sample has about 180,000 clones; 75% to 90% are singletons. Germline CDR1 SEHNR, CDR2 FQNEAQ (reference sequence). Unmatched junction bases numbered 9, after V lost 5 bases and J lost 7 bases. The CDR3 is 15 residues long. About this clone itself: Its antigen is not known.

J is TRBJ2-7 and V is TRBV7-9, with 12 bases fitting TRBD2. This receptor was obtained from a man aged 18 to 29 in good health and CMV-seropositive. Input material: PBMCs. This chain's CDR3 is CASSRLAGGPGEQYF. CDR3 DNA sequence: TGTGCCAGCAGCCGGCTAGCGGGAGGGCCGGGAGAGCAGTACTTC. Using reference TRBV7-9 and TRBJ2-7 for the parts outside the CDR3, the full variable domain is DTGVSQNPRHKITKRGQNVTFRCDPISEHNRLYWYRQTLGQGPEFLTYFQNEAQLEKSRLLSDRFSAERPKGSFSTLEIQRTEQGDSAMYLCASSRLAGGPGEQYFGPGTRLTVT.